The 22 T cell receptor beta chains listed next were all sequenced from one sample in a study of vaccination effects on CD4 cells after COVID-19. The authors isolated CD4+ T cells after around 10 days of culture. The cohort was immunized with two doses of either the BNT162b2 or mRNA-1273 vaccine. Their specific antigens are unknown. Assay used: immunoSEQ multiplex PCR; TCRdb lists only in-frame clones, some missing. The table records tens of thousands of clones, 73% of them present only once. This material consisted of CD4+ T cells from PBMCs cultured without peptide, taken after COVID-19 vaccination. These receptor sequences come from a human donor who received a COVID-19 vaccine.

V and J are TRBV20-1 and TRBJ1-5; unclear D gene. This CDR3 has 15 amino acids. The V end was cut by 5 bases, the J end by 0 bases, with 14 bases between. Germline V gene lookup returns CDR1 DFQATT and CDR2 SNEGSKA (reference sequence). The CDR3: CSARGRSVSNQPQHF. As DNA, the CDR3 is TGCAGTGCTCGTGGACGGTCAGTTAGCAATCAGCCCCAGCATTTT.

J is TRBJ1-1 and V is TRBV28; 8 positions agree with TRBD1. Trimming removed 6 bases from V and 1 base from J; junction bases left unmatched: 4. The length of the CDR3 is 14 residues. Germline CDR1 is MDHEN and CDR2 is SYDVKM. CDR3 bases: TGTGCCAGCAGGACGGGACAGGAGAACACTGAAGCTTTCTTT. Its translation is CASRTGQENTEAFF.

This clone was seen just once. This chain uses TRBV20-1 with TRBJ2-5; no clear D gene. The germline CDR1 and CDR2 sequences are DFQATT and SNEGSKA (reference sequence). V was clipped by 2 bases and J by 5 bases, with 3 bases between them. CDR3 length equals 10 residues. The CDR3 is CSARSETQYF. The CDR3, as DNA: TGCAGTGCTAGATCGGAGACCCAGTACTTC.

The chain has TRBV24-1 and TRBJ2-1; TRBD1 aligns across 12 bases. The CDR3 extends over 15 amino acids. The germline gives CDR1 KGHDR, CDR2 SFDVKD. V was pared by 7 bases and J by 6 bases, with 6 bases of the junction left unmatched. CDR3 residues: CATRGQGASGNEQFF. Here the CDR3 DNA reads TGTGCCACCAGGGGACAGGGGGCTTCTGGCAATGAGCAGTTCTTC.

This chain uses TRBV6-5 with TRBJ1-4; 7 bases agree with TRBD1. The V segment lost 6 bases and the J segment 5 bases; nucleotides outside the gene matches: 3. Germline values: CDR1 MNHEY, CDR2 SVGAGI. CDR3 size: 13 residues. The DNA for the CDR3 is TGTGCCAGCAGCGGGACAGTGAATGAAAAACTGTTTTTT. It encodes CASSGTVNEKLFF.

The V and J genes are TRBV6-5 and TRBJ1-2; D not resolved. Germline CDR1 MNHEY, CDR2 SVGAGI. V lost 0 bases to trimming and J lost 4 bases, with 9 bases between them. The CDR3 extends over 14 amino acids. The CDR3 loop is CASSYSIGPYGYTF. DNA of the CDR3: TGTGCCAGCAGTTACTCGATAGGCCCCTATGGCTACACCTTC.

CDR3 amino acids: CATRGREFEAFF. The CDR3 DNA is TGTGCCACCAGGGGCAGGGAGTTTGAAGCTTTCTTT. V usage is TRBV24-1 and J usage is TRBJ1-1; D might be TRBD1 (5 bases). The V gene's germline CDR1 is KGHDR and CDR2 SFDVKD. There are 12 residues in the CDR3. Trimming took off 7 bases at V and 7 bases at J, with 12 bases between the two ends.

The CDR3 sequence: CASSPSGRAEAFF. The CDR3 DNA reads as TGTGCCAGCTCACCATCCGGGCGGGCTGAAGCTTTCTTT. This chain links TRBV18 with TRBJ1-1; D unclear. The CDR3 has 13 amino acids. CDR1 and CDR2 (germline): KGHSH, LQKENI. The ends were cut back, 2 bases at V and 6 bases at J, with 10 bases in the middle.

V usage is TRBV5-8 and J usage is TRBJ1-4; 10 bases match TRBD1. J gave up 0 bases and V 3 bases, and 8 bases lay outside the gene matches. The CDR3 runs to 18 residues. Germline CDR1 and CDR2: SGHTS and YDEGEE. The CDR3 region is CASSSGTGDLATNEKLFF. CDR3 nucleotide sequence: TGTGCCAGCAGCTCCGGGACAGGGGACCTCGCAACTAATGAAAAACTGTTTTTT.

V and J are TRBV10-3 and TRBJ2-6; D possibly corresponds to TRBD1 (6 bases). V lost 7 bases and J lost 0, with 19 bases in between. There are 18 residues in the CDR3. The germline V gene encodes CDR1 ENHRY and CDR2 SYGVKD. The CDR3 sequence: CAINDPGHYNSGANVLTF. The CDR3 DNA reads as TGTGCCATCAATGATCCGGGACACTATAACTCTGGGGCCAACGTCCTGACTTTC.

The rearrangement links TRBV7-2 to TRBJ1-1; unclear D gene. Germline V CDR1 and CDR2: SGHTA, FQGNSA. V gave up 2 bases and J gave up 0 bases, with 4 bases separating them. The CDR3 has 13 residues. The DNA for the CDR3 is TGTGCCAGCAGCTTAAAGGTGAACACTGAAGCTTTCTTT. It encodes CASSLKVNTEAFF.

Concerning this clone itself: This CDR3 is also generated by other DNA sequences in the sample. This chain connects TRBV19 to TRBJ1-2; D unclear. The CDR3 consists of 13 residues. The ends were cut back, 3 bases at V and 3 bases at J, with 8 bases in the middle. The germline V gene encodes CDR1 LNHDA and CDR2 SQIVND (reference sequence). The CDR3 loop is CASSIGRDYGYTF. The DNA of the CDR3 is TGTGCCAGTAGTATTGGAAGGGACTATGGCTACACCTTC.

The chain uses TRBV24-1 and TRBJ2-5; possibly TRBD1 for D (5 bases). The V gene lost 4 bases and the J gene lost 4 bases, with 12 bases spanning the gap. The germline V gene encodes CDR1 KGHDR and CDR2 SFDVKD. The CDR3 runs 14 residues. The CDR3 loop reads CATSEAGPLETQYF. CDR3 sequence (DNA): TGTGCCACCAGTGAAGCAGGGCCCCTAGAGACCCAGTACTTC.

CDR3 region: CASRQAGGQETQYF. The CDR3 DNA reads TGTGCCAGCCGACAAGCGGGGGGGCAAGAGACCCAGTACTTC. The J gene is TRBJ2-5, the V gene TRBV19, with 10 nucleotides matching TRBD2. Germline lookup yields CDR1 LNHDA and CDR2 SQIVND (reference sequence). CDR3 length: 14 amino acids. The V segment lost 9 bases and the J segment 2 bases; nucleotides outside the gene matches: 6.

The chain has TRBV6-1 and TRBJ1-2, with 7 nucleotides matching TRBD1. The CDR3 is made up of 13 amino acids. With 3 bases clipped from V and 6 bases from J, the junction kept 4 bases outside the gene matches. Germline-derived CDR1 and CDR2 are MNHNS and SASEGT. The CDR3 protein is CASSEGTADGYTF. CDR3 nucleotides: TGTGCCAGCAGTGAGGGGACAGCGGATGGCTACACCTTC.

This chain connects TRBV18 to TRBJ2-2; D call uncertain. Trimming removed 3 bases at V and 6 bases at J, with 17 bases between. The CDR3 spans 16 residues. Germline V gene sequence: CDR1 KGHSH, CDR2 LQKENI. The CDR3 region has the DNA TGTGCCAGCTCACCCCGCGGCGCGATGGGGTCCGGGGAGCTGTTTTTT. It codes for CASSPRGAMGSGELFF.

The gene calls are TRBV18 and TRBJ2-7; 10 bases fit TRBD2. The CDR3 length is 14 residues. From germline, CDR1 is KGHSH and CDR2 LQKENI. V lost 4 bases and J lost 1; bases outside the gene matches: 1. The CDR3 sequence: CASSRAGGSYEQYV. CDR3 DNA sequence: TGTGCCAGCTCACGAGCGGGGGGGTCCTACGAGCAGTACGTC.

As DNA, the CDR3 is TGCGCCAGCAGCGTAGCGGGGAGCACAGATACGCAGTATTTT. This translates into CASSVAGSTDTQYF. The V gene is TRBV5-1, the J gene TRBJ2-3; 8 bases align to TRBD2. The V gene's germline CDR1 is SGHRS and CDR2 YFSETQ. This CDR3 contains 14 residues. V was pared by 4 bases and J by 0 bases, with 1 base of the junction left unmatched. The variable domain in full, with the rest retrieved from reference TRBV5-1 and TRBJ2-3, is KAGVTQTPRYLIKTRGQQVTLSCSPISGHRSVSWYQQTPGQGLQFLFEYFSETQRNKGNFPGRFSGRQFSNSRSEMNVSTLELGDSALYLCASSVAGSTDTQYFGPGTRLTVL.

This clone was seen a handful of times. This rearrangement joins TRBV5-1 to TRBJ1-2; D is ambiguous. CDR1 SGHRS and CDR2 YFSETQ come from the germline V gene. Trimming took 3 bases from V and 4 from J, leaving 16 bases between them. There are 15 residues in the CDR3. The CDR3 loop reads CASSSHPGNLYGYTF. The CDR3 region has the DNA TGCGCCAGCAGCTCTCACCCGGGGAACCTCTATGGCTACACCTTC.

The rearrangement uses TRBV5-6 and TRBJ2-7, with a possible D match to TRBD1 (8 bases). Between the trimmed V and J ends, which lost 3 bases and 5 bases, there was a span of 15 bases. CDR3 length equals 14 residues. Germline assignment: CDR1 SGHDT and CDR2 YYEEEE. CDR3 sequence reads: CASSSTGEGNEQYV. Here the CDR3 DNA reads TGTGCCAGCAGCTCGACAGGGGAGGGGAACGAGCAGTACGTC.

The CDR3 reads CASSFKTGEPETQYF. The CDR3 region has the DNA TGCGCCAGCAGCTTTAAGACCGGGGAACCGGAGACCCAGTACTTC. This sequence joins TRBV5-1 and TRBJ2-5, with D tentatively TRBD2 (5 bases). From germline, CDR1 is SGHRS and CDR2 YFSETQ. Between the trimmed V and J ends, which lost 2 bases and 5 bases, there was a span of 16 bases. The length of the CDR3 is 15 residues.

The V call is TRBV25-1, the J call TRBJ1-1; no clear D gene. Germline values: CDR1 MGHDK, CDR2 SYGVNS. CDR3 length: 15 residues. The V end was cut by 3 bases, the J end by 0 bases, with 11 bases between. Written as DNA, the CDR3 is TGTGCCAGCAGTGAGGGTGGATTTATGAACACTGAAGCTTTCTTT. Its protein is CASSEGGFMNTEAFF.